The 13 T cell receptor beta chains reported below all come from one sample, sequenced in a study of blood T cells in healthy people across ages. For the second PCR, which ran for about 7 to 11 cycles, a sample-barcoded 5' primer and a J-beta primer mix were used. TCRdb reprocessed the 5' RACE reads with MiXCR, giving one entry per CDR3 protein. The table shows some 1,000,000 distinct CDR3 sequences, with under 30% occurring only once. This same sample was also part of a study on T cells of mothers and their children.

Sequencing input: blood. Receptor source: a girl under 10 years old in good health.

This clonotype was seen a few times. The V gene is TRBV27, the J gene TRBJ2-5; 8 bases fit TRBD2. The germline V gene encodes CDR1 MNHEY and CDR2 SMNVEV (reference sequence). The CDR3 is 13 amino acids. V lost 11 bases, J lost 5 bases, and 10 bases stayed unmatched. The CDR3 nucleotides read TGTGCCGCTTCCGGGGGGGCCTTGGAGACCCAGTACTTC. This sequence encodes CAASGGALETQYF.

This clonotype was recorded a few times. The J gene is TRBJ2-5, the V gene TRBV5-1; TRBD1 matches 8 bases. Germline CDR1 and CDR2: SGHRS and YFSETQ. The J segment lost 3 bases and the V segment lost 3 bases, leaving 4 bases of the junction unmatched. The CDR3 sequence is 14 residues long. The CDR3 sequence is CASSSDREEETQYF. Written as DNA, the CDR3 is TGCGCCAGCAGCTCGGACAGGGAGGAAGAGACCCAGTACTTC.

With respect to this clonotype: At one of its ends the junction is not consistent with the germline gene, which may arise from a read error. V and J are TRBV20-1 and TRBJ2-3; 10 bases fit TRBD2. Germline loops: CDR1 DFQATT, CDR2 SNEGSKA (reference sequence). The CDR3 length is 16 residues. Here the CDR3 DNA reads TGTAGTGCTAGGAATTTAGCGGGGGGACTCACAGATATGCAGTATTTT. Its protein is CSARNLAGGLTDMQYF.

The J gene is TRBJ1-2, the V gene TRBV12-3 or TRBV12-4; D call uncertain. The CDR3 length is 14 residues. V was cut by 7 bases and J by 8 bases, with 20 bases left in between. In DNA form, the CDR3 reads TGTGCCAGCACTAACCTCCCGGGCTTCGGGGGCTACACCTTC. Translated: CASTNLPGFGGYTF.

This clonotype has more than one count but fewer than ten. This sequence joins TRBV11-1 and TRBJ2-5; 7 bases are a match to TRBD2. V was pared by 8 bases and J by 2 bases, with 5 bases of the junction left unmatched. The CDR3 is made up of 13 amino acids. Germline CDR1 is SGHAT and CDR2 is FQDESV (reference sequence). The CDR3, as DNA: TGTGCCAGCGGTCCTAGCGGACAAGAGACCCAGTACTTC. Its translation: CASGPSGQETQYF.

This clonotype was seen a handful of times. This chain links TRBV20-1 with TRBJ2-5; perhaps D is TRBD1 or TRBD2 (5 bases each). Trimming took off 5 bases at V and 2 bases at J, with 15 bases between the two ends. Germline V gene data show CDR1 as DFQATT and CDR2 as SNEGSKA (reference sequence). The length of the CDR3 is 14 residues. In nucleotides, the CDR3 is TGCAGTGCTCATACCGGGACCCGGCAAGAGACCCAGTACTTC. Amino acid sequence: CSAHTGTRQETQYF.

This clonotype was seen only a few times. This chain joins TRBV12-3 or TRBV12-4 and TRBJ1-1; D perhaps matches TRBD1 (6 bases). This CDR3 comprises 15 residues. The V end was cut by 6 bases, the J end by 3 bases, with 17 bases between. The CDR3 DNA reads as TGTGCCAGCAGGGCCCTTGACAGGTCTGACACTGAAGCTTTCTTT. Protein product: CASRALDRSDTEAFF.

The chain carries TRBV28 and TRBJ1-2, with D tentatively TRBD1 (5 bases). V shed 6 bases and J shed 2 bases, with 19 bases lying between them. CDR1 is MDHEN and CDR2 is SYDVKM in the germline V gene. The CDR3 consists of 16 residues. The CDR3 spells CASRNTQALPNYGYTF. The CDR3 DNA is TGTGCCAGCAGAAATACACAGGCGCTCCCGAACTATGGCTACACCTTC.

This clonotype was observed a handful of times. The CDR3 nucleotides read TGTGCCAGCAGCCCCACTAAGGACCCCAGCGAGCTGTTTTTT. This sequence encodes CASSPTKDPSELFF. This rearrangement joins TRBV14 to TRBJ2-2; D is unresolved. Germline CDR1 reads SGHDN; CDR2 reads FVKESK. V lost 4 bases and J 11 bases, leaving 17 bases between the germline ends. The CDR3 sequence is 14 residues long.

This clonotype turned up a few times. The chain employs TRBV5-1 and TRBJ1-1; D call uncertain. Trimming left V 3 bases short and J 4 bases short, with 13 bases between. Germline loops: CDR1 SGHRS, CDR2 YFSETQ. CDR3 length: 14 residues. CDR3 nucleotides: TGCGCCAGCAGCTCCACATCGGAGAGCACTGAAGCTTTCTTT. Its translation is CASSSTSESTEAFF. Variable domain in full (rest from reference TRBV5-1 and TRBJ1-1): KAGVTQTPRYLIKTRGQQVTLSCSPISGHRSVSWYQQTPGQGLQFLFEYFSETQRNKGNFPGRFSGRQFSNSRSEMNVSTLELGDSALYLCASSSTSESTEAFFGQGTRLTVV.

The chain couples TRBV10-3 to TRBJ1-5; D is ambiguous. The V end was cut by 6 bases, the J end by 3 bases, with 12 bases between. There are 14 residues in the CDR3. CDR1 and CDR2 (germline): ENHRY, SYGVKD. CDR3 protein: CAIRAANFNQPQHF. CDR3 coding DNA: TGTGCCATCAGGGCAGCTAACTTCAATCAGCCCCAGCATTTT.

This clonotype has only a few counts. The V call is TRBV6-1, the J call TRBJ1-1, with D unresolved. V was shortened by 2 bases and J by 3 bases, with 13 bases between the two germline ends. The CDR3 extends over 15 amino acids. Germline lookup yields CDR1 MNHNS and CDR2 SASEGT. The CDR3: CASSEMVYMDTEAFF. DNA for the CDR3: TGTGCCAGCAGTGAAATGGTGTACATGGACACTGAAGCTTTCTTT.

The chain employs TRBV5-5 and TRBJ1-2; 8 bases are a match to TRBD1. J lost 1 base, V lost 0 bases, and 8 bases had no gene match. Per germline, CDR1 SGHKS and CDR2 YYEKEE (reference sequence). The CDR3 contains 17 residues. CDR3 in DNA: TGTGCCAGCAGCTTGGCGAGGGGACAGGATTTTAACTATGGCTACACCTTC. This codes for CASSLARGQDFNYGYTF.